The 10 T cell receptor beta chains in this list originate from one sample, sequenced in a study of T cell repertoires in cytomegalovirus infection. Each CDR3 protein is one row after TCRdb ran MiXCR on the reads. In the table there are roughly 240,000 distinct CDR3 sequences, 6% to 8% of which are singletons. The sequenced sample was PBMCs. The source is a human donor in good health (CMV status not recorded). Some clones in this sample may be carry-over from other donors' samples.

In its sample, this clonotype was seen many times. The chain carries TRBV20-1 and TRBJ2-5, with 7 bases matching TRBD2. Germline CDR1 reads DFQATT; CDR2 reads SNEGSKA (reference sequence). The CDR3 consists of 13 residues. J lost 2 bases, V lost 3 bases, and 3 bases had no gene match. The CDR3 protein is CSASRTSQETQYF. The DNA for the CDR3 is TGCAGTGCTAGCCGGACTAGTCAAGAGACCCAGTACTTC.

Many counts were recorded for this clonotype. This chain joins TRBV4-1 and TRBJ2-1, with TRBD2 matching over 8 bases. Trimming cost V 6 bases and J 2 bases; bases outside gene matches: 6. This CDR3 spans 15 amino acids. Germline V lookup: CDR1 MGHRA, CDR2 YSYEKL. The CDR3 here is CASRERGGTYNEQFF. The CDR3 region has the DNA TGCGCCAGCAGGGAACGGGGGGGCACCTACAATGAGCAGTTCTTC.

In its sample, this clonotype was seen many times. The chain joins TRBV6-2 or TRBV6-3 to TRBJ2-1; D possibly corresponds to TRBD2 (5 bases). V was clipped by 10 bases and J by 4 bases, with 11 bases between them. In germline, CDR1 is MNHEY, CDR2 SVGEGT. The CDR3 contains 12 residues. CDR3 protein: CATSEGYNEQFF. The CDR3 bases are TGTGCCACCTCTGAGGGTTACAATGAGCAGTTCTTC.

This clonotype was detected ten times or more. Here the CDR3 reads CASDHGAGELFF. The CDR3 DNA reads as TGTGCCAGCGACCACGGGGCCGGGGAGCTGTTTTTT. V gene TRBV6-2 or TRBV6-3 combines with J gene TRBJ2-2; perhaps TRBD2 as D (5 bases). This CDR3 spans 12 amino acids. V was cut by 8 bases and J by 6 bases, with 10 bases left in between. Germline V gene data show CDR1 as MNHEY and CDR2 as SVGEGT.

At least ten counts were recorded for this clonotype. The V call is TRBV20-1, the J call TRBJ1-5; 8 bases map to TRBD1. The germline gives CDR1 DFQATT, CDR2 SNEGSKA (reference sequence). Trimming cost V 5 bases and J 4 bases; bases outside gene matches: 4. The CDR3 length is 13 residues. DNA for the CDR3: TGCAGTGCTTTACAGGGGGGGAATCAGCCCCAGCATTTT. This sequence encodes CSALQGGNQPQHF.

This clonotype was seen many times. V usage is TRBV20-1 and J usage is TRBJ1-4; 8 bases are a match to TRBD1. Germline values: CDR1 DFQATT, CDR2 SNEGSKA (reference sequence). CDR3 length equals 15 residues. The junction had 8 bases not matched to a gene; V was cut back by 2 bases and J by 6 bases. CDR3 coding DNA: TGCAGTGCTAGATCACCAACAGGGGGTGATGAAAAACTGTTTTTT. This codes for CSARSPTGGDEKLFF.

This clonotype was counted a few times. This chain uses TRBV4-3 with TRBJ1-6; D possibly corresponds to TRBD1 (5 bases). The CDR3 is 15 residues long. Trimming pared 0 bases from V and 4 bases from J, leaving 7 bases between. Germline V CDR1 and CDR2: LGHNA, YSLEER. The chain's CDR3 is CASSQESGYNSPLHF. CDR3 sequence (DNA): TGCGCCAGCAGCCAAGAGTCAGGGTATAATTCACCCCTCCACTTT.

This clonotype was counted a few times. This CDR3 is CSATTDREQPQHF. The CDR3 nucleotides read TGCAGTGCTACCACGGACAGGGAGCAGCCCCAGCATTTT. The chain has TRBV20-1 and TRBJ1-5; the match to TRBD1 covers 8 bases. The V gene end was trimmed by 4 bases and the J gene end by 7 bases; junction bases not matched to a gene: 6. The germline gives CDR1 DFQATT, CDR2 SNEGSKA (reference sequence). The CDR3 length is 13 residues.

In this sample, this clonotype turned up many times. The rearrangement joins TRBV6-1 to TRBJ1-4; 12 bases align to TRBD1. Trimming at V came to 7 bases and at J to 8 bases, leaving 17 bases not matched to a gene. Germline CDR1 is MNHNS and CDR2 is SASEGT. The CDR3 has 18 amino acids. Here the CDR3 reads CASTSAGTGGPNGEKLFF. Written as DNA, the CDR3 is TGTGCCAGCACCAGCGCCGGGACAGGGGGCCCGAATGGCGAAAAACTGTTTTTT.

This sequence joins TRBV29-1 and TRBJ1-3, with 8 positions matching TRBD1. CDR1 and CDR2 (germline): SQVTM, ANQGSEA. Trimming at V came to 5 bases and at J to 4 bases, leaving 7 bases not matched to a gene. This CDR3 comprises 14 residues. The CDR3 region has the DNA TGCAGCGTTTCGGGACAGGTCGCCGGAAACACCATATATTTT. Translating gives CSVSGQVAGNTIYF. Based on the CDR3 plus reference TRBV29-1 and TRBJ1-3, the full variable domain is SAVISQKPSRDICQRGTSLTIQCQVDSQVTMMFWYRQQPGQSLTLIATANQGSEATYESGFVIDKFPISRPNLTFSTLTVSNMSPEDSSIYLCSVSGQVAGNTIYFGEGSWLTVV.